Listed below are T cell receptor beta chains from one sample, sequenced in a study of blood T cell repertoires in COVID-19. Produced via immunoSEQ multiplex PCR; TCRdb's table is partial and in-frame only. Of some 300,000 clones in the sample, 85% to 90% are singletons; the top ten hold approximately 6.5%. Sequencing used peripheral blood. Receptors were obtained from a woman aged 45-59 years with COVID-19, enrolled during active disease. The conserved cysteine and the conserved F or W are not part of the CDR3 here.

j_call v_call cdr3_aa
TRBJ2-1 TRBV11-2 ASSLGQLAGPNEQF
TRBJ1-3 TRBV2 ANREGIASGNTIY
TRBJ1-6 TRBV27 ASSWGPSASSYNSPLH
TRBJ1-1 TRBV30 AWSGNLRGPNTEAF
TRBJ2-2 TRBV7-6 ASSLTSGLGSGELF
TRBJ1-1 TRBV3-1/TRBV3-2 ASSPWGVLTEAF
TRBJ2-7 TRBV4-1 ASSQERGYEQY
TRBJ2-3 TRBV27 ASSISKGTDTQY
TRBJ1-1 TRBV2 ASRTGENTEAF
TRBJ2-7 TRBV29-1 SVNPGVDEQY
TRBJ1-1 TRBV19 ASSTWTGVAF
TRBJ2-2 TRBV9 ASSPREGRYTGELF
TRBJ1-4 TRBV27 ASSSDRGWSEKLF
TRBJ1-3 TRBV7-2 ASSLLHRAGNTIY
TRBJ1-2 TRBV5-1 ASSSLGGTNYGYT
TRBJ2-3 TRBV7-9 ASSLGVQGASGSTDTQY
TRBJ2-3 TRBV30 AWSEGGVTDTQY
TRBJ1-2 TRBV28 ASRDPGGAGYT
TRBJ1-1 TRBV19 ASSIGGAAGAMDMNTEAF
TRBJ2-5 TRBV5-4 ASRSGVSGRAAETQY
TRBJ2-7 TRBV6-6 ASSRDRASRLGLEQY
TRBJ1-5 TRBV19 ASSLGTGGGFGHQPQH
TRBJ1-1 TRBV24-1 ATSFRGVAF
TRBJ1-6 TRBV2 ASDRVFSSPLH
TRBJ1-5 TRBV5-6 ASSPWTVSGNQPQH
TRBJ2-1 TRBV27 ASSLGGNSYNEQF
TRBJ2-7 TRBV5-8 ASSWVGLRGAYEQY
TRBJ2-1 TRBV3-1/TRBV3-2 ASSLAGVSNEQF
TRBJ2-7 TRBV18 ASSTGLAGGAYEQY
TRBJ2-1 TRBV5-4 ASSRASGYNEQF
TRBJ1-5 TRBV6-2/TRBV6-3 ASSYKAGDPLVPQH
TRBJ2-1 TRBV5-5 ASSRLGTGSYNEQF
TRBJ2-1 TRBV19 ASSISGSPSYNEQF
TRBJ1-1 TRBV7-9 ASSWDINTEAF
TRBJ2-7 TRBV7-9 ASTRGSTYEQY
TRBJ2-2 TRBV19 ASGGFVGELF
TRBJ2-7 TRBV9 ASSVEAAGGPYEQY
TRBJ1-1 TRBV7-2 ASNRGPNTEAF
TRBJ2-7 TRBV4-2 ASSQTLGQGEKVEQY
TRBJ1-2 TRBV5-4 ASSLAQGYGYT
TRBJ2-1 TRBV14 ASSSGVGGGQLNEQF
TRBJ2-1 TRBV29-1 SVGGPNNEQF
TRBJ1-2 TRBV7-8 ASSLVGRGTGTTNYGYT
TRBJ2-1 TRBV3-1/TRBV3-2 ASSPGIAGGEQF
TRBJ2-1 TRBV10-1 ASSATGGSEQF
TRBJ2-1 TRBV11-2 ASSLGGGSYNEQF
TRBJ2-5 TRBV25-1 ASSELLGVSAGETQY
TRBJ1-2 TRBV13 ASSPGTGANYGYT
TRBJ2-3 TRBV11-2 ASSFKGLAGRDTQY